The next 19 T cell receptor beta chains were all read from a single sample in a study of response to subunit inactivated influenza vaccine. TCRdb independently ran MiXCR on the RT-PCR reads; one entry per CDR3 protein. Among more than 450,000 distinct CDR3 sequences listed, 7.6% were seen once. The source material was PBMCs from blood, sampled less than 30 months after vaccination. The receptor set was obtained from a man aged 50-75 years who received an inactivated influenza vaccine.

The chain recombines TRBV7-2 with TRBJ2-7; D call uncertain. The ends were cut back, 5 bases at V and 0 bases at J, with 8 bases in the middle. Looked up from germline, CDR1 is SGHTA and CDR2 is FQGNSA. This CDR3 spans 13 amino acids. The CDR3 protein is CASSAQTSYEQYF. In DNA form, the CDR3 reads TGTGCCAGCAGCGCTCAGACCTCCTACGAGCAGTACTTC.

This chain joins TRBV5-1 and TRBJ2-7; D not certain. Germline V CDR1 and CDR2: SGHRS, YFSETQ. The V and J ends lost 4 bases and 2 bases respectively, with 13 bases between them. The CDR3 consists of 14 residues. This CDR3 reads CASSGTAFPYEQYF. Here the CDR3 DNA reads TGCGCCAGCAGCGGAACGGCTTTCCCCTACGAGCAGTACTTC.

This clonotype turned up a few times. The chain uses TRBV19 and TRBJ1-1; 7 bases fit TRBD1. V dropped 7 bases and J dropped 8; count of bases not matched to a gene: 10. CDR1 and CDR2 from the germline V gene are LNHDA and SQIVND (reference sequence). The CDR3 length is 13 residues. The CDR3 reads CASTKDRGQEAFF. CDR3 bases: TGTGCCAGTACCAAAGATAGGGGACAGGAAGCTTTCTTT.

This clonotype has ten or more counts. The chain joins TRBV11-2 to TRBJ2-7, with D possibly being TRBD1 (6 bases). Trimming left V 3 bases short and J 3 bases short, with 12 bases between. CDR3 length equals 14 residues. The germline gives CDR1 SGHAT, CDR2 FQNNGV. The CDR3 loop is CASSLGAENYEQYF. The CDR3 DNA reads as TGTGCCAGCAGCTTGGGGGCAGAAAACTACGAGCAGTACTTC.

A few counts support this clonotype. The V call is TRBV20-1, the J call TRBJ1-1; D remains unclear. The CDR3 is made up of 9 amino acids. Germline V CDR1 and CDR2: DFQATT, SNEGSKA (reference sequence). V was shortened by 4 bases and J by 8 bases, with 5 bases between the two germline ends. The CDR3 spells CSAKPEAFF. The CDR3 bases are TGCAGTGCTAAGCCCGAAGCTTTCTTT.

This clonotype has just a few counts. This chain joins TRBV15 and TRBJ1-1; no firm D call. This CDR3 spans 12 amino acids. The germline V and J ends were trimmed by 5 bases and 4 bases, with 8 bases remaining between them. Germline assignment: CDR1 LNHNV and CDR2 YYDKDF (reference sequence). The CDR3 sequence is CATSSLSTEAFF. The CDR3 DNA reads TGTGCCACCAGCTCATTGAGCACTGAAGCTTTCTTT. Based on the CDR3 plus reference TRBV15 and TRBJ1-1, the full variable domain is DAMVIQNPRYQVTQFGKPVTLSCSQTLNHNVMYWYQQKSSQAPKLLFHYYDKDFNNEADTPDNFQSRRPNTSFCFLDIRSPGLGDTAMYLCATSSLSTEAFFGQGTRLTVV.

The chain joins TRBV27 to TRBJ2-7; 8 nucleotides line up with TRBD2. The V gene's germline CDR1 is MNHEY and CDR2 SMNVEV (reference sequence). Trimming cost V 3 bases and J 3 bases; bases outside gene matches: 7. The CDR3 runs to 15 residues. This chain's CDR3 is CASSFRGGENYEQYF. The CDR3 DNA reads TGTGCCAGCAGTTTTCGGGGGGGAGAGAACTACGAGCAGTACTTC.

This clonotype was detected only a few times. The gene calls are TRBV5-5 and TRBJ2-1; D is uncertain. The CDR3 runs to 14 residues. Germline V gene sequence: CDR1 SGHKS, CDR2 YYEKEE (reference sequence). Between the trimmed V and J ends, which lost 0 bases and 3 bases, there was a span of 7 bases. The CDR3 here is CASSLVRYYNEQFF. The CDR3 nucleotides read TGTGCCAGCAGCTTGGTTCGGTACTACAATGAGCAGTTCTTC.

The sample holds a few counts of this clonotype. The chain combines TRBV10-3 with TRBJ2-1; the D gene is possibly TRBD1 (6 bases). Germline CDR1 reads ENHRY; CDR2 reads SYGVKD. The ends were cut back, 10 bases at V and 4 bases at J, with 14 bases in the middle. This CDR3 has 13 amino acids. CDR3 sequence: CATQGVGYNEQFF. In DNA, the CDR3 is TGTGCCACACAGGGTGTGGGTTACAATGAGCAGTTCTTC.

This clonotype was counted a few times. This chain uses TRBV12-3 or TRBV12-4 with TRBJ2-5, with 7 nucleotides matching TRBD2. The CDR3 is made up of 16 amino acids. The junction had 9 bases not matched to a gene; V was cut back by 0 bases and J by 5 bases. The CDR3 sequence is CASSLAPGGSKETQYF. The DNA for the CDR3 is TGTGCCAGCAGTTTAGCGCCTGGCGGGAGTAAGGAGACCCAGTACTTC.

The chain has TRBV20-1 and TRBJ2-3; TRBD2 matches 9 bases. Trimming removed 2 bases from V and 5 bases from J; junction bases left unmatched: 11. The germline CDR1 and CDR2 sequences are DFQATT and SNEGSKA (reference sequence). The CDR3 runs to 16 residues. The CDR3 coding sequence is TGCAGTGCTAGAAATTCTAGGCGGGGGGGCGTAGATACGCAGTATTTT. Translation gives CSARNSRRGGVDTQYF.

At least ten counts were recorded for this clonotype. This chain links TRBV6-5 with TRBJ2-3, with D unclear. Trimming stripped 1 base from V and 3 bases from J, with 11 bases between. Germline-derived CDR1 and CDR2 are MNHEY and SVGAGI. The CDR3 totals 15 residues. CDR3 loop: CASSYFGVGTDTQYF. The CDR3 DNA follows: TGTGCCAGCAGTTACTTTGGGGTTGGTACAGATACGCAGTATTTT.

This clonotype has a count of ten or more. The V gene is TRBV19, the J gene TRBJ2-6; D is uncertain. The V and J ends lost 8 bases and 3 bases respectively, with 11 bases between them. The CDR3 covers 14 residues. Germline assignment: CDR1 LNHDA and CDR2 SQIVND (reference sequence). The CDR3 DNA reads TGTGCCAGTTGCGATTTGGGTGGGGCCAACGTCCTGACTTTC. This codes for CASCDLGGANVLTF.

The rearrangement uses TRBV5-1 and TRBJ2-3; 10 nucleotides line up with TRBD2. This CDR3 is built from 17 residues. V trimming: 0 bases; J trimming: 3 bases; junction bases outside the gene matches: 7. Germline CDR1 and CDR2: SGHRS and YFSETQ. CDR3 DNA sequence: TGCGCCAGCAGCTTGGGGCAGAGCGGGGGGGCAACAGATACGCAGTATTTT. It encodes CASSLGQSGGATDTQYF. The whole variable domain, remainder taken from reference TRBV5-1 and TRBJ2-3, is KAGVTQTPRYLIKTRGQQVTLSCSPISGHRSVSWYQQTPGQGLQFLFEYFSETQRNKGNFPGRFSGRQFSNSRSEMNVSTLELGDSALYLCASSLGQSGGATDTQYFGPGTRLTVL.

This sequence joins TRBV10-3 and TRBJ1-3, with D unresolved. This CDR3 region has 14 residues. Germline CDR1 ENHRY, CDR2 SYGVKD. Trimming shortened V by 3 bases and J by 4 bases, and 10 bases separated the two germline ends. The CDR3 DNA is TGTGCCATCAGTGACCCGGTTTGGGGAAACACCATATATTTT. As protein: CAISDPVWGNTIYF.

This chain connects TRBV12-3 or TRBV12-4 to TRBJ1-2; D may be TRBD1 (5 bases). This CDR3 region has 14 residues. The V end was cut by 6 bases, the J end by 1 base, with 12 bases between. For the CDR3, the DNA is TGTGCCAGCAGCATAACAGGTGTTAACTATGGCTACACCTTC. Translating it yields CASSITGVNYGYTF.

In its sample, this clonotype was seen a few times. This chain links TRBV6-1 with TRBJ1-4; TRBD1 might be the D (6 bases). Trimming stripped 10 bases from V and 10 bases from J, with 22 bases between. The CDR3 contains 14 residues. Germline lookup yields CDR1 MNHNS and CDR2 SASEGT. The CDR3, as DNA: TGTGCCACGCGGGATACAGGGCCCTCGGGAAAACTGTTTTTT. The encoded protein is CATRDTGPSGKLFF.

This clonotype was observed a handful of times. V is TRBV5-6 and J is TRBJ2-5; D is possibly TRBD2 (6 bases). CDR1 is SGHDT, CDR2 YYEEEE, per germline. This CDR3 is 15 amino acids long. Trimming took 0 bases from V and 4 from J, leaving 13 bases between them. CDR3 sequence reads: CASSLGLVNRETQYF. The CDR3 DNA reads TGTGCCAGCAGCTTGGGACTAGTCAATCGAGAGACCCAGTACTTC.

Only a few counts were recorded for this clonotype. The V call is TRBV27, the J call TRBJ2-3; D is ambiguous. This CDR3 comprises 15 residues. The germline gives CDR1 MNHEY, CDR2 SMNVEV (reference sequence). V dropped 1 base and J dropped 0 bases, with 8 bases sitting between them. As DNA, the CDR3 is TGTGCCAGCAGTTTATTTTCTGGGAGCACAGATACGCAGTATTTT. This sequence encodes CASSLFSGSTDTQYF.